The 28 T cell receptor beta chains below come from one sample, sequenced in a study of blood T cell repertoires in COVID-19. The method was immunoSEQ multiplex PCR; TCRdb's version includes in-frame clones alone and lacks a portion of them. Here the sample spans 130,000 or so clones, 80% to 90% being singletons. What was sequenced was peripheral blood. The receptors derive from a human donor in a cohort sampled during active COVID-19.

The V call is TRBV2, the J call TRBJ2-3, with TRBD2 as a possible D gene (6 bases). Germline V gene sequence: CDR1 SNHLY, CDR2 FYNNEI. This CDR3 contains 13 residues. V lost 6 bases and J 5 bases, leaving 12 bases between the germline ends. CDR3 loop: CASRETSLDTQYF. CDR3 bases: TGTGCCAGCAGAGAAACTAGCCTAGATACGCAGTATTTT.

This clone was seen a single time. CDR3 region: CASRSDRVNTEAFF. The CDR3 DNA reads as TGTGCCAGCAGGTCCGACAGGGTGAACACTGAAGCTTTCTTT. This chain links TRBV6-5 with TRBJ1-1, with TRBD1 identical over 7 bases. The germline CDR1 and CDR2 sequences are MNHEY and SVGAGI. The CDR3 runs 14 residues. The V gene end was trimmed by 6 bases and the J gene end by 0 bases; junction bases not matched to a gene: 4.

The chain links TRBV19 to TRBJ1-2; D uncertain. The CDR3 sequence is 14 residues long. V lost 3 bases, J lost 2 bases, and 10 bases lay in between. Germline V gives CDR1 LNHDA, CDR2 SQIVND (reference sequence). The CDR3 loop is CASSITAKNYGYTF. The CDR3 nucleotides are TGTGCCAGTAGTATTACAGCAAAAAACTATGGCTACACCTTC. Based on the CDR3 plus reference TRBV19 and TRBJ1-2, the full variable domain is DGGITQSPKYLFRKEGQNVTLSCEQNLNHDAMYWYRQDPGQGLRLIYYSQIVNDFQKGDIAEGYSVSREKKESFPLTVTSAQKNPTAFYLCASSITAKNYGYTFGSGTRLTVV.

The chain links TRBV28 to TRBJ1-2; D is undetermined. The germline CDR1 and CDR2 sequences are MDHEN and SYDVKM. This CDR3 has 12 amino acids. Trimming took 11 bases from V and 3 from J, leaving 13 bases between them. CDR3 coding DNA: TGTGCCCTGGCCCGAGGAGACTATGGCTACACCTTC. Its protein is CALARGDYGYTF.

This clone has just one count. Other DNA sequences in this sample translate to the same CDR3. This rearrangement joins TRBV7-9 to TRBJ1-6, with D hard to call. V gave up 5 bases and J gave up 10 bases, with 12 bases separating them. The CDR3 totals 13 residues. From germline, CDR1 is SEHNR and CDR2 FQNEAQ (reference sequence). CDR3: CASSLESSSPLHF. CDR3 nucleotides: TGTGCCAGCAGCCTAGAAAGCTCATCACCCCTCCACTTT. The full variable domain, in which reference TRBV7-9 and TRBJ1-6 provide the parts outside the CDR3, is DTGVSQNPRHKITKRGQNVTFRCDPISEHNRLYWYRQTLGQGPEFLTYFQNEAQLEKSRLLSDRFSAERPKGSFSTLEIQRTEQGDSAMYLCASSLESSSPLHFGNGTRLTVT.

This chain joins TRBV3-1 (or the pseudogene TRBV3-2) and TRBJ2-7; 7 nucleotides agree with TRBD1. The CDR3 contains 14 residues. Germline V gene lookup returns CDR1 LGHDT and CDR2 YNNKEL (reference sequence). The trim removed 4 bases at V and 0 bases at J, leaving 3 bases unmatched. CDR3 sequence (DNA): TGTGCCAGCAGCCCCAGACAGGGCTCCTACGAGCAGTACTTC. It translates to CASSPRQGSYEQYF.

The chain couples TRBV3-1 (or the pseudogene TRBV3-2) to TRBJ1-6, with unresolved D. V dropped 1 base and J dropped 7 bases, with 11 bases sitting between them. CDR1 LGHDT and CDR2 YNNKEL come from the germline V gene (reference sequence). This CDR3 region has 15 residues. CDR3 DNA: TGTGCCAGCAGCCAAGCGGGTTCCTCAAATTCACCCCTCCACTTT. Its protein product is CASSQAGSSNSPLHF.

The chain recombines TRBV6-5 with TRBJ2-7; D is unresolved. The CDR3 covers 13 residues. The germline V gene has CDR1 MNHEY and CDR2 SVGAGI. V was shortened by 5 bases and J by 5 bases, with 13 bases between the two germline ends. The CDR3 protein is CASSIRGFDEQYF. In DNA, the CDR3 is TGTGCCAGCAGTATCCGCGGATTCGACGAGCAGTACTTC.

J is TRBJ2-1 and V is TRBV3-1 (or the pseudogene TRBV3-2); 9 bases map to TRBD2. The germline V gene has CDR1 LGHDT and CDR2 YNNKEL (reference sequence). This CDR3 has 12 residues. CDR3 residues: CACSGGYNEQFF. The CDR3 coding sequence is TGTGCATGTAGCGGGGGATACAATGAGCAGTTCTTC.

The chain combines TRBV13 with TRBJ1-1; a possible D gene is TRBD1 (5 bases). V dropped 5 bases and J dropped 1 base, with 17 bases sitting between them. Germline V gene sequence: CDR1 PRHDT, CDR2 FYEKMQ (reference sequence). This CDR3 has 16 amino acids. DNA of the CDR3: TGTGCCAGCAGCCCCCAGGGCGACATAAGGAACACTGAAGCTTTCTTT. This translates into CASSPQGDIRNTEAFF.

V usage is TRBV28 and J usage is TRBJ1-5; D gene uncertain. The length of the CDR3 is 13 residues. Germline V gene lookup returns CDR1 MDHEN and CDR2 SYDVKM. Trimming cost V 10 bases and J 11 bases, with 21 bases left between them. CDR3 protein: CANSPGAGRAQHF. DNA of the CDR3: TGTGCCAACTCTCCCGGAGCCGGGAGGGCCCAGCATTTT.

The sample holds a few counts of this clone. The V call is TRBV12-3 or TRBV12-4, the J call TRBJ2-5; TRBD1 matches at 9 bases. This CDR3 region has 13 residues. V shed 6 bases and J 3 bases; nucleotides not matched to a gene: 2. CDR3 DNA: TGTGCCAGCAGAACAGGGGGCGAAGAGACCCAGTACTTC. It is translated as CASRTGGEETQYF.

This clone was detected only a few times. The V and J genes are TRBV15 and TRBJ2-5, with D possibly being TRBD1 (5 bases). CDR3 length equals 15 residues. Trimming took 5 bases from V and 7 from J, leaving 20 bases between them. Per the germline V gene, CDR1 is LNHNV and CDR2 is YYDKDF (reference sequence). CDR3 DNA: TGTGCCACCAGCCCTCTTGGGGTCGAAAGGGGGACCCAGTACTTC. Translating it yields CATSPLGVERGTQYF.

This chain uses TRBV19 with TRBJ1-6, with no clear D. The CDR3 is 13 residues long. The germline gives CDR1 LNHDA, CDR2 SQIVND (reference sequence). The V end lost 5 bases, the J end lost 10 bases, and 12 bases lay between the germline ends. The CDR3 protein is CASSGGPGSPLHF. The CDR3, as DNA: TGTGCCAGTAGTGGAGGGCCTGGGTCACCCCTCCACTTT.

The J gene is TRBJ2-1, the V gene TRBV5-4, with D perhaps TRBD1 (7 bases). CDR1 and CDR2 from the germline V gene are SGHNT and YYREEE (reference sequence). Trimming took 1 base from V and 6 from J, leaving 14 bases between them. The CDR3 is made up of 15 amino acids. This CDR3 is CASSLQGGRGNEQFF. The DNA of the CDR3 is TGTGCCAGCAGCTTGCAGGGGGGTAGAGGCAATGAGCAGTTCTTC.

The chain joins TRBV5-6 to TRBJ1-4; no definite D call. Germline V gene data show CDR1 as SGHDT and CDR2 as YYEEEE. The V end was cut by 5 bases, the J end by 5 bases, with 13 bases between. The CDR3 is made up of 14 amino acids. CDR3 loop: CASRPAGINEKLFF. DNA of the CDR3: TGTGCCAGCAGGCCCGCGGGGATCAATGAAAAACTGTTTTTT.

The genes are TRBV19 and TRBJ2-1; tentative D call: TRBD2 (6 bases). Looked up from germline, CDR1 is LNHDA and CDR2 is SQIVND (reference sequence). V was pared by 7 bases and J by 3 bases, with 13 bases between. The CDR3 runs 14 residues. Written as DNA, the CDR3 is TGTGCCAGTATCCTAGGACTATTCTACAATGAGCAGTTCTTC. Its protein is CASILGLFYNEQFF.

V and J are TRBV2 and TRBJ2-7, with 8 bases matching TRBD1. Germline CDR1 and CDR2: SNHLY and FYNNEI. The junction had 6 bases not matched to a gene; V was cut back by 8 bases and J by 3 bases. This CDR3 comprises 13 residues. CDR3 region: CASWDRRIYEQYF. The CDR3 DNA is TGTGCCAGCTGGGACAGGAGGATCTACGAGCAGTACTTC.

CDR3 sequence (DNA): TGTGCCAGCAGCCGGACAGGGAGGTTGTACACTGAAGCTTTCTTT. Amino acids: CASSRTGRLYTEAFF. The chain links TRBV6-5 to TRBJ1-1; TRBD1 matches 8 bases. Germline CDR1 and CDR2: MNHEY and SVGAGI. CDR3 length: 15 residues. The ends lost 6 bases at V and 3 bases at J; junction bases unmatched: 9.

The chain combines TRBV5-1 with TRBJ2-3; 9 bases align to TRBD2. With V trimmed by 2 bases and J by 4 bases, 5 bases remained unmatched. CDR1 and CDR2 from the germline V gene are SGHRS and YFSETQ. The CDR3 length is 15 residues. The CDR3 loop is CASSFSSGGPDTQYF. Here the CDR3 DNA reads TGCGCCAGCAGCTTTTCGAGCGGGGGGCCAGATACGCAGTATTTT.

The J gene is TRBJ1-2, the V gene TRBV29-1; D is ambiguous. The germline V and J ends were trimmed by 6 bases and 4 bases, with 15 bases remaining between them. Germline CDR1 is SQVTM and CDR2 is ANQGSEA. The CDR3 runs 13 residues. Here the CDR3 reads CSVLDPGGYGYTF. As DNA, the CDR3 is TGCAGCGTATTAGACCCCGGCGGCTATGGCTACACCTTC.

The V call is TRBV5-1, the J call TRBJ1-1, with 8 bases identical to TRBD1. Germline V gene lookup returns CDR1 SGHRS and CDR2 YFSETQ. The CDR3 consists of 14 residues. Trimming cost V 3 bases and J 4 bases; bases outside gene matches: 5. In DNA form, the CDR3 reads TGCGCCAGCAGCTCCCAGGGGGCCCTCACTGAAGCTTTCTTT. Translating gives CASSSQGALTEAFF.

The chain couples TRBV13 to TRBJ2-7; TRBD1 aligns across 7 bases. This CDR3 spans 14 amino acids. In germline, CDR1 is PRHDT, CDR2 FYEKMQ (reference sequence). With V trimmed by 4 bases and J by 1 base, 4 bases remained unmatched. The CDR3, as DNA: TGTGCCAGCAGCTCGACAGGGAGTTCCTACGAGCAGTACTTC. It codes for CASSSTGSSYEQYF.

V is TRBV5-6 and J is TRBJ1-1, with D perhaps TRBD1 (5 bases). CDR1 is SGHDT, CDR2 YYEEEE, per germline. This CDR3 is 15 amino acids long. V dropped 1 base and J dropped 0 bases, with 10 bases sitting between them. The CDR3 region is CASSLTGHMNTEAFF. The CDR3 nucleotides read TGTGCCAGCAGCTTGACAGGTCATATGAACACTGAAGCTTTCTTT.

V is TRBV7-8 and J is TRBJ2-6, with 7 nucleotides matching TRBD2. J was trimmed by 0 bases and V by 1 base; bases with no gene match: 0. CDR1 and CDR2 from the germline V gene are SGHVS and FQNEAQ. This CDR3 contains 16 residues. In DNA, the CDR3 is TGTGCCAGCAGCTTAGGGGGGGGCTCTGGGGCCAACGTCCTGACTTTC. Translating gives CASSLGGGSGANVLTF.

The genes are TRBV20-1 and TRBJ1-1; no clear D gene. The CDR3 has 13 residues. CDR1 is DFQATT and CDR2 is SNEGSKA in the germline V gene (reference sequence). The ends were cut back, 3 bases at V and 1 base at J, with 9 bases in the middle. CDR3 sequence: CSASTGSNTEAFF. The CDR3 DNA reads TGCAGTGCTAGTACCGGGTCGAACACTGAAGCTTTCTTT.

The chain is built from TRBV10-3 and TRBJ2-3, with D maybe TRBD2 (5 bases). This CDR3 has 15 residues. V was clipped by 0 bases and J by 7 bases, with 14 bases between them. CDR1 is ENHRY and CDR2 is SYGVKD in the germline V gene. The CDR3 protein is CAISESGEGPNTQYF. For the CDR3, the DNA is TGTGCCATCAGTGAGTCCGGGGAAGGGCCGAATACGCAGTATTTT.

V and J are TRBV21-1 and TRBJ2-5; the D segment call TRBD1 is taken from the table without a DNA check. TRBV21-1 constitutes a pseudogene. This CDR3 is built from 23 residues. CDR3 residues: CASSKMLTCTPFAAGGWQETQYF. The CDR3 coding sequence is TGTGCCAGCAGCAAAATGCTAACTTGTACTCCCTTCGCCGCAGGGGGTTGGCAAGAGACCCAGTACTTC.